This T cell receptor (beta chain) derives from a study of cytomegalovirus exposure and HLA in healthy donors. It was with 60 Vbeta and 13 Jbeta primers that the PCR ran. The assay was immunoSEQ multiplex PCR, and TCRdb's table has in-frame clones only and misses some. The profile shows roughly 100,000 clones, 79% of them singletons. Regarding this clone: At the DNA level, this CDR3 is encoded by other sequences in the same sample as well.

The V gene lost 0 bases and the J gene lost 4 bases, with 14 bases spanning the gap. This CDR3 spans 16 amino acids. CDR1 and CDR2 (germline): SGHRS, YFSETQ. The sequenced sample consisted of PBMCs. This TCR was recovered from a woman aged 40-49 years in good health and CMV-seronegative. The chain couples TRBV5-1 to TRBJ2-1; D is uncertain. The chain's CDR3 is CASSLVGGYGYNEQFF. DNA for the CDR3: TGCGCCAGCAGCTTGGTCGGTGGTTACGGGTACAATGAGCAGTTCTTC.